This section outlines one T cell receptor (beta chain) sequence together with its context. Its antigen is not known. This sample is drawn from a study of STAT5B mutations in CD4+ large granular lymphocyte leukemia. Overall study context: Among healthy donors, a particular HLA allele went with more CDR3 'QG' motifs.

Original analysis: The detection floor for productive clonotype frequency was 2.59 x 10-5. Method: immunoSEQ multiplex PCR; TCRdb's copy keeps in-frame clones and lacks some. V and J calls plus clone size are reproduced from that table; the DNA served to infer D and trimming. The sample gives nearly 35,000 clones, about 76% of which show up once; 2% to 3% is in the top ten. Germline V lookup: CDR1 SGHNT, CDR2 YENEEA. Trimming removed 0 bases at V and 2 bases at J, with 11 bases between. The CDR3 is 16 residues long. Notes on the study in general: Compared with healthy controls (2/35), patient top clones favored TRBV06 (8/27).

This TCR was recovered from a human donor in good health. The rearrangement uses TRBV11-3 and TRBJ1-3; D ambiguous. The sequenced material came from CD4+ T cells from blood buffy coats. CDR3 DNA sequence: TGTGCCAGCAGCTTAGAACCGGGGTCGGCTGGAAACACCATATATTTT. Translating it yields CASSLEPGSAGNTIYF.